The 20 T cell receptor beta chains below all came from one sample that was sequenced in a study of cytomegalovirus exposure and HLA in healthy donors. The PCR was carried out with 60 Vbeta primers and 13 Jbeta primers. The protocol was immunoSEQ multiplex PCR, while the TCRdb copy is restricted to in-frame clones and leaves out a portion. The data hold 150,000 or so clones, with 65% to 75% observed a single time. Sequencing was performed on PBMCs. The source is a human donor in good health.

The chain has TRBV2 and TRBJ2-7; D is ambiguous. Trimming left V 4 bases short and J 2 bases short, with 9 bases between. Germline CDR1 is SNHLY and CDR2 is FYNNEI. CDR3 size: 13 residues. The CDR3 bases are TGTGCCAGCAGTGGTGGCAAACCCTACGAGCAGTACTTC. Protein product: CASSGGKPYEQYF.

This rearrangement joins TRBV19 to TRBJ2-3, with unresolved D. This CDR3 comprises 15 residues. V was cut by 5 bases and J by 0 bases, with 12 bases left in between. Germline loops: CDR1 LNHDA, CDR2 SQIVND (reference sequence). The CDR3 DNA reads TGTGCCAGTAGTCCCAGGTTTCTTAGCACAGATACGCAGTATTTT. Amino acid sequence: CASSPRFLSTDTQYF. Based on the CDR3 plus reference TRBV19 and TRBJ2-3, the full variable domain is DGGITQSPKYLFRKEGQNVTLSCEQNLNHDAMYWYRQDPGQGLRLIYYSQIVNDFQKGDIAEGYSVSREKKESFPLTVTSAQKNPTAFYLCASSPRFLSTDTQYFGPGTRLTVL.

V and J are TRBV5-1 and TRBJ2-7, with 8 bases aligning to TRBD1. This CDR3 spans 14 amino acids. In germline, CDR1 is SGHRS, CDR2 YFSETQ. J lost 7 bases, V lost 4 bases, and 10 bases had no gene match. CDR3 bases: TGCGCCAGCAGCCTGAGTGCAGGGGGCGCGGAGCAGTACTTC. Protein sequence: CASSLSAGGAEQYF.

The V and J genes are TRBV5-1 and TRBJ2-7; 8 bases fit TRBD1. V trimming: 0 bases; J trimming: 0 bases; junction bases outside the gene matches: 5. CDR3 length: 16 residues. Germline V gene data show CDR1 as SGHRS and CDR2 as YFSETQ. Written as DNA, the CDR3 is TGCGCCAGCAGCTTGGCCAGCGGACAGGGCTCCTACGAGCAGTACTTC. It is translated as CASSLASGQGSYEQYF.

This clone was recorded only once. The V and J genes are TRBV7-3 and TRBJ2-1, with 8 bases aligning to TRBD1. After removal of 5 bases from V and 5 bases from J, the junction contained 5 bases not matched to a gene. CDR3 length: 14 residues. The germline V gene encodes CDR1 SGHTA and CDR2 FQGTGA. CDR3 in amino acids: CASSMTGANNEQFF. CDR3 bases: TGTGCCAGCAGCATGACAGGGGCGAACAATGAGCAGTTCTTC. The full variable domain, with the rest looked up from reference TRBV7-3 and TRBJ2-1, is GAGVSQTPSNKVTEKGKYVELRCDPISGHTALYWYRQSLGQGPEFLIYFQGTGAADDSGLPNDRFFAVRPEGSVSTLKIQRTERGDSAVYLCASSMTGANNEQFFGPGTRLTVL.

The chain combines TRBV2 with TRBJ2-5; tentative D call: TRBD1 (6 bases). The DNA end is a closer match to TRBJ2-7, so the J assignment may be wrong. The germline CDR1 and CDR2 sequences are SNHLY and FYNNEI. This CDR3 region has 13 residues. DNA for the CDR3: TGTGCCAGCAGCGAGGACAGCCTCTACGAGCAGTACTTC. Residues: CASSEDSLYEQYF.

The rearrangement links TRBV19 to TRBJ1-2; 7 bases agree with TRBD1. This CDR3 is built from 13 residues. The germline V gene encodes CDR1 LNHDA and CDR2 SQIVND (reference sequence). With V trimmed by 9 bases and J by 4 bases, 8 bases remained unmatched. CDR3 nucleotides: TGTGCCAGCCGCGGAGGGGGCGGCTATGGCTACACCTTC. Its protein is CASRGGGGYGYTF. Full variable domain (rest looked up from reference TRBV19 and TRBJ1-2): DGGITQSPKYLFRKEGQNVTLSCEQNLNHDAMYWYRQDPGQGLRLIYYSQIVNDFQKGDIAEGYSVSREKKESFPLTVTSAQKNPTAFYLCASRGGGGYGYTFGSGTRLTVV.

This clone has a handful of counts. The chain couples TRBV14 to TRBJ2-4, with unresolved D. V lost 2 bases and J 0 bases, leaving 11 bases between the germline ends. CDR1 is SGHDN, CDR2 FVKESK, per germline. The CDR3 runs to 16 residues. The CDR3 protein is CASSQILSGAKNIQYF. Written as DNA, the CDR3 is TGTGCCAGCAGCCAAATCTTGTCCGGAGCCAAAAACATTCAGTACTTC.

The chain links TRBV5-6 to TRBJ1-5, with D unresolved. The V end was cut by 2 bases, the J end by 3 bases, with 15 bases between. CDR3 size: 16 residues. Per the germline V gene, CDR1 is SGHDT and CDR2 is YYEEEE. The DNA of the CDR3 is TGTGCCAGCAGCTTTTCTGGTCTGGGAGCCAATCAGCCCCAGCATTTT. Its protein is CASSFSGLGANQPQHF.

The chain carries TRBV18 and TRBJ1-1; D call uncertain. The CDR3 has 13 residues. From germline, CDR1 is KGHSH and CDR2 LQKENI. V lost 1 base and J lost 5, with 8 bases in between. The CDR3 coding sequence is TGTGCCAGCTCACCACATAAGGAGACTGAAGCTTTCTTT. Protein: CASSPHKETEAFF.

Remarks on this clone: At one end the junction does not follow the germline gene, possibly because of a read error. V gene TRBV7-9 combines with J gene TRBJ2-7, with 9 bases identical to TRBD1. CDR1 SEHNR and CDR2 FQNEAQ come from the germline V gene (reference sequence). This CDR3 contains 15 residues. CDR3 nucleotide sequence: TGTTCCAGCAGCTTTTTGAGGGACAGGGTCGACGAGCAGTACTTC. As protein: CSSSFLRDRVDEQYF. Based on the CDR3 plus reference TRBV7-9 and TRBJ2-7, the full variable domain is DTGVSQNPRHKITKRGQNVTFRCDPISEHNRLYWYRQTLGQGPEFLTYFQNEAQLEKSRLLSDRFSAERPKGSFSTLEIQRTEQGDSAMYLCSSSFLRDRVDEQYFGPGTRLTVT.

CDR3 protein: CASSSYPARVRYDSPLHF. The CDR3 region has the DNA TGTGCCAGCAGCTCCTACCCAGCCAGGGTCAGATATGATTCACCCCTCCACTTT. The chain couples TRBV11-2 to TRBJ1-6, with D possibly TRBD1 on 5 matching bases. Germline lookup yields CDR1 SGHAT and CDR2 FQNNGV. V lost 4 bases to trimming and J lost 8 bases, with 24 bases between them. The CDR3 runs 18 residues.

This clone appeared a few times. The chain carries TRBV7-9 and TRBJ2-7; D perhaps matches TRBD1 (5 bases). CDR3 length: 13 amino acids. Germline CDR1 reads SEHNR; CDR2 reads FQNEAQ (reference sequence). The V end lost 6 bases, the J end lost 4 bases, and 13 bases lay between the germline ends. The chain's CDR3 is CASRITGNYEQYF. The CDR3 DNA sequence: TGTGCCAGCAGGATTACAGGAAATTACGAGCAGTACTTC.

The chain uses TRBV7-8 and TRBJ2-1; 7 nucleotides agree with TRBD2. Germline V gene lookup returns CDR1 SGHVS and CDR2 FQNEAQ. Germline trimming cut 5 bases from V and 6 bases from J; bases unmatched to any gene: 13. There are 16 residues in the CDR3. The CDR3 DNA reads as TGTGCCAGCAGCCCGTTCATAAGCGGGGAACGCAATGAGCAGTTCTTC. This codes for CASSPFISGERNEQFF.

As concerns this clone: Other DNA sequences in the sample encode the same CDR3. J is TRBJ1-2 and V is TRBV9, with D tentatively TRBD1 (5 bases). Per germline, CDR1 SGDLS and CDR2 YYNGEE. Trimming removed 0 bases from V and 2 bases from J, with 5 bases in between. The CDR3 has 13 amino acids. The CDR3 DNA reads TGTGCCAGCAGCGTAGCAGGGAACTATGGCTACACCTTC. Amino acid sequence: CASSVAGNYGYTF. The whole variable domain, remainder taken from reference TRBV9 and TRBJ1-2, is DSGVTQTPKHLITATGQRVTLRCSPRSGDLSVYWYQQSLDQGLQFLIQYYNGEERAKGNILERFSAQQFPDLHSELNLSSLELGDSALYFCASSVAGNYGYTFGSGTRLTVV.

The table lists this clone with a count of one. The chain employs TRBV7-8 and TRBJ2-5; 8 nucleotides match TRBD1. CDR3 size: 17 residues. V dropped 0 bases and J dropped 4; count of bases not matched to a gene: 10. CDR1 and CDR2 from the germline V gene are SGHVS and FQNEAQ. CDR3 sequence (DNA): TGTGCCAGCAGCTTAGCTAACGGACAGGGTGGGAGAGAGACCCAGTACTTC. This sequence encodes CASSLANGQGGRETQYF.

The rearrangement joins TRBV25-1 to TRBJ1-6, with D hard to call. This CDR3 is built from 15 residues. V was cut by 4 bases and J by 7 bases, with 14 bases left in between. Germline V gene data show CDR1 as MGHDK and CDR2 as SYGVNS. The CDR3 DNA is TGTGCCAGCAGTGCCCGGCTACTAGAGAATTCACCCCTCCACTTT. Amino acid sequence: CASSARLLENSPLHF.

The rearrangement links TRBV2 to TRBJ1-1; D is ambiguous. The CDR3 totals 15 residues. Trimming removed 0 bases from V and 4 bases from J, with 12 bases in between. Germline V gene sequence: CDR1 SNHLY, CDR2 FYNNEI. The CDR3 loop is CASSEASGRVTEAFF. The CDR3 coding sequence is TGTGCCAGCAGTGAAGCATCGGGTAGAGTCACTGAAGCTTTCTTT.

This clone was recorded a few times. The chain is built from TRBV9 and TRBJ1-4; TRBD1 agrees at 7 bases. V gave up 3 bases and J gave up 5 bases; unmatched junction bases: 7. Looked up from germline, CDR1 is SGDLS and CDR2 is YYNGEE. The CDR3 has 15 residues. Here the CDR3 reads CASSGGLQGNEKLFF. The CDR3 coding sequence is TGTGCCAGCAGCGGAGGCCTACAGGGGAATGAAAAACTGTTTTTT.

In its sample, this clone was seen once. The chain recombines TRBV28 with TRBJ2-3; TRBD2 aligns across 11 bases. V dropped 6 bases and J dropped 5; count of bases not matched to a gene: 7. Germline lookup yields CDR1 MDHEN and CDR2 SYDVKM. This CDR3 has 15 residues. This chain's CDR3 is CASRPTSGVGDTQYF. Written as DNA, the CDR3 is TGTGCCAGCAGGCCGACTAGCGGGGTCGGAGATACGCAGTATTTT.